A selection of T cell receptor beta chains follows, all from one sample in a study of cytomegalovirus exposure and HLA in healthy donors. Assay used: immunoSEQ multiplex PCR; TCRdb lists only in-frame clones, some missing. Reported are roughly 70,000 clones; the ten largest clones contain 2.5% to 3%. The specimen was PBMCs. These TCRs come from a man aged 40-49 years in good health and CMV-seronegative. Both conserved end residues are part of each CDR3. The D gene is left open where the match is weak. Clone size, where shown, is once, few, many, or a class for clones that have expanded.

j_gene	d_gene	abundance	v_gene	CDR3nt	CDR3aa
TRBJ2-3	TRBD1	NA	TRBV7-9	TGTGCCAGCAGGGCTCTGGGACAGGGAGGCACAGATACGCAGTATTTT	CASRALGQGGTDTQYF
TRBJ2-1	NA	NA	TRBV12-5	TGTGCTAGTGGTTGGGGAGATGAGCAGTTCTTC	CASGWGDEQFF
TRBJ1-5	NA	NA	TRBV5-5	TGTGCCAGCAGCTCTCAGGGTGTAAGGAAACAGCCCCAGCATTTT	CASSSQGVRKQPQHF
TRBJ2-3	TRBD2	NA	TRBV2	TGTGCCAGCAGTGCGGGACTAGCGGTCACAGATACGCAGTATTTT	CASSAGLAVTDTQYF
TRBJ2-1	TRBD2	NA	TRBV7-3	TGTGCCAGCAGCCCTACTAGCGGGGGTCCCTACAATGAGCAGTTCTTC	CASSPTSGGPYNEQFF
TRBJ1-2	TRBD1	NA	TRBV7-9	TGTGCCAGCAGCCCCGGGACAGGGTACGGCTACACCTTC	CASSPGTGYGYTF
TRBJ2-5	TRBD2	NA	TRBV30	TGTGCCTGGGGCCCTGTAGCGGGGTTGGAGACCCAGTACTTC	CAWGPVAGLETQYF
TRBJ1-2	TRBD1	NA	TRBV7-9	TGTGCCAGCAGCGGACAGGGTTTTTACGGCTACACCTTC	CASSGQGFYGYTF
TRBJ2-3	TRBD2	medium-sized	TRBV4-2	TGTGCCAGCAGCCGGACTAGCGGGGGTTCTAGGTATTTT	CASSRTSGGSRYF
TRBJ1-1	NA	NA	TRBV6-5	TGTGCCAGCAGTGGTCAGGGATTGGGGACTGAAGCTTTCTTT	CASSGQGLGTEAFF
TRBJ2-3	NA	NA	TRBV6-4	TGTGCCAGCAGTGTCTTTGGGGTTTCTAGCACCCTTGGCACAGATACGCAGTATTTT	CASSVFGVSSTLGTDTQYF
TRBJ1-1	NA	NA	TRBV6-1	TGTGCCAGCAGTGAACGGGGGTTGAGCACTGAAGCTTTCTTT	CASSERGLSTEAFF
TRBJ1-2	NA	NA	TRBV30	TGTGCCTGGAGACCCCTAGGGGATTTGGGCTACACCTTC	CAWRPLGDLGYTF
TRBJ2-4	TRBD1	NA	TRBV30	TGTGCCTGGGCCCCGGGACAGATAAACATTCAGTACTTC	CAWAPGQINIQYF
TRBJ2-7	NA	NA	TRBV11-1	TGTGCCAGCAGCTTCGGGGTTACCTACGAGCAGTACTTC	CASSFGVTYEQYF
TRBJ1-5	NA	NA	TRBV30	TGTGCCTGGAGTGCCCGGGGTGGCAATCAGCCCCAGCATTTT	CAWSARGGNQPQHF
TRBJ1-2	NA	NA	TRBV30	TGTGCCTGGAGAAGGTGGGGCAGGGAAAACTATGGCTACACCTTC	CAWRRWGRENYGYTF
TRBJ2-3	TRBD1	NA	TRBV29-1	TGCAGCGACACCGGGACAGGGGGAGGAGATACGCAGTATTTT	CSDTGTGGGDTQYF
TRBJ2-1	TRBD2	NA	TRBV29-1	TGCAGCGTACGGCGGGAGGACTACAATGAGCAGTTCTTC	CSVRREDYNEQFF
TRBJ1-5	NA	NA	TRBV2	TGTGCCAGCAGTCAGGGCAGGGGAACTCAGCCCCAGCATTTT	CASSQGRGTQPQHF
TRBJ2-7	NA	NA	TRBV7-6	TGTGCCAGCAGCGAACTCGGGGGGCGCGGGGCCTACGAGCAGTACTTC	CASSELGGRGAYEQYF
TRBJ1-4	TRBD1	NA	TRBV6-5	TGTGCCACCCAAACAAGACAGGGGGCAGATGAAAAACTGTTTTTT	CATQTRQGADEKLFF
TRBJ1-5	NA	NA	TRBV6-5	TGTGCCAGCAGTGGCCACCCTAGCAATCAGCCCCAGCATTTT	CASSGHPSNQPQHF
TRBJ2-1	TRBD1	NA	TRBV6-1	TGTGCCAGCATGGACAGGGCCAATGAGCAGTTCTTC	CASMDRANEQFF
TRBJ1-2	NA	NA	TRBV29-1	TGCAGCGTGGAAGGGGGGGGCAATGGCTACACCTTC	CSVEGGGNGYTF
TRBJ1-4	TRBD1	NA	TRBV4-1	TGCGCCAGCGGACATAATGTGGCAGGGGGTGAAAAACTGTTTTTT	CASGHNVAGGEKLFF
TRBJ2-1	TRBD1	NA	TRBV5-1	TGCGCCAGCAGCGGGGACGGGACAGCATACAATGAGCAGTTCTTC	CASSGDGTAYNEQFF
TRBJ2-1	TRBD2	NA	TRBV28	TGTGCCAGCAGTTTATGGACTAGCGGGGGACCTAGCTCCGACAATGAGCAGTTCTTC	CASSLWTSGGPSSDNEQFF
TRBJ2-2	TRBD2	NA	TRBV30	TGTGCCTGGGGGACTAGCGGGGAATTGAACACCGGGGAGCTGTTTTTT	CAWGTSGELNTGELFF
TRBJ1-1	TRBD1	medium-sized	TRBV2	TGTGCCAGCAGAGTGACAGGGGCCAACACTGAAGCTTTCTTT	CASRVTGANTEAFF
TRBJ2-4	TRBD2	NA	TRBV7-2	TGTGCCAGCAGCCGAGGGCGGGGGATAGCCAAAAACATTCAGTACTTC	CASSRGRGIAKNIQYF
TRBJ2-7	NA	NA	TRBV27	TGTGCCAGCAGAACGGGGTCTCTCAAGCAGTACTTC	CASRTGSLKQYF
TRBJ1-2	NA	NA	TRBV10-3	TGTGCCCTCTCGATGGGGCCCTCTACTCATGGTTACTATGGCTACACCTTC	CALSMGPSTHGYYGYTF
TRBJ1-1	NA	NA	TRBV19	TGTGCCAGTAGTATAATGTCGGGGAGTCGGGACACTGAAGCTTTCTTT	CASSIMSGSRDTEAFF
TRBJ2-5	NA	NA	TRBV11-1	TGTGCCAGCAGCCAGGACTGGGGAGCGGCCCAGTACTTC	CASSQDWGAAQYF
TRBJ1-1	NA	NA	TRBV7-2	TGTGCCAGCAGCATTACAGAGAACACTGAAGCTTTCTTT	CASSITENTEAFF
TRBJ2-7	NA	NA	TRBV19	TGTGCCAGTAGTATTAATTCATTGGCAGTTGTGCAGTACTTC	CASSINSLAVVQYF
TRBJ2-1	TRBD1	NA	TRBV7-3	TGTGCCAGCAGCGCCACACGGGGACAGGGTTACAATGAGCAGTTCTTC	CASSATRGQGYNEQFF
TRBJ2-6	TRBD1	NA	TRBV4-2	TGTGCCAGCAGCCAAGATGGGACAGGTGGGGCCAACGTCCTGACTTTC	CASSQDGTGGANVLTF
TRBJ1-5	TRBD1	NA	TRBV28	TGTGCCAGCAGTTATCTCCCGGGACAGGGATTTGATCAGCCCCAGCATTTT	CASSYLPGQGFDQPQHF
TRBJ2-5	NA	NA	TRBV19	TGTGCCTCCAATGGCGGGGTTGAGTCTCGAGAGACCCAGTACTTC	CASNGGVESRETQYF
TRBJ2-2	NA	NA	TRBV30	TGTGCCTGGAAGGAGAAAGGGGTGTCCGGGGAGCTGTTTTTT	CAWKEKGVSGELFF
TRBJ1-2	TRBD1	NA	TRBV7-3	TGTGCCAGCAGCCCCAACAGGGGCGACTATGGCTACACCTTC	CASSPNRGDYGYTF
TRBJ2-7	TRBD1	NA	TRBV7-2	TGTGCCAGCAGCTCGACAGGGGAGTTCTACGAGCAGTACTTC	CASSSTGEFYEQYF
TRBJ1-2	TRBD1	NA	TRBV6-1	TGTGCCAGCAGTGGGACAGGGAAGAAAACTAACTATGGCTACACCTTC	CASSGTGKKTNYGYTF
TRBJ1-6	NA	NA	TRBV2	TGTGCCAGCAGTGTGGCCGGAGTGTCACCCCTCCACTTT	CASSVAGVSPLHF
TRBJ2-6	NA	NA	TRBV11-2	TGTGCCAGTCGGGACACCTCTGGGGCCAACGTCCTGACTTTC	CASRDTSGANVLTF
TRBJ2-7	NA	NA	TRBV7-8	TGTGCCAGCAGCTTTGAGAGCGCCTACGAGCAGTACTTC	CASSFESAYEQYF
TRBJ1-6	NA	NA	TRBV19	TGTGCCAGTAGTATAGGAGGGCTCCGGAGTTCACCCCTCCACTTT	CASSIGGLRSSPLHF
TRBJ2-5	TRBD1	NA	TRBV29-1	TGCAGCACCGGACAGGGTGGCCCCCAAGAGACCCAGTACTTC	CSTGQGGPQETQYF